This T cell receptor (beta chain) is from a study of regulatory T cells in long-lasting Graves disease. Researchers made TCR beta libraries by using iRepertoire HTBI primers and running Arm-PCR on CDR3 regions. TCRdb processed the multiplex PCR reads anew with MiXCR; each CDR3 protein has one entry. The table records 400,000 to 550,000 distinct CDR3 sequences, roughly 15% of them present only once. To note about this clonotype: A much larger clone differs by one base, so this may be a read error. The DNA is omitted, as the CDR3 cannot be located on it reliably, and the CDR3 follows TCRdb's listing.

The time point: newly diagnosed GD, antithyroid drugs for less than 3 months. The TCR library was prepared using RNA isolated from PBMCs. Patients hailed from an endocrinology department in Xi'an, China. Germline assignment: CDR1 SNHLY and CDR2 FYNNEI. Both ends counted, the CDR3 spans 16 residues. This sample was shared with a second study, whose subject was T cells in Graves' hyperthyroidism and ophthalmopathy. That paper adds: Over 18 months, lack of ophthalmopathy progression marked Graves' hyperthyroidism as stable. A patient was excluded if there was uncontrolled infection, other autoimmune disease, pregnancy or lactation.

The chain uses TRBV2 and TRBJ1-4; TRBD1 is the table's D call and was not checked against the DNA. This receptor was identified in a woman under 30 with Graves disease. The specimen was peripheral blood mononuclear cells (PBMCs), collected at new diagnosis, from a patient treated with antithyroid drugs. This CDR3 reads CASILDARSPMAKLFF.